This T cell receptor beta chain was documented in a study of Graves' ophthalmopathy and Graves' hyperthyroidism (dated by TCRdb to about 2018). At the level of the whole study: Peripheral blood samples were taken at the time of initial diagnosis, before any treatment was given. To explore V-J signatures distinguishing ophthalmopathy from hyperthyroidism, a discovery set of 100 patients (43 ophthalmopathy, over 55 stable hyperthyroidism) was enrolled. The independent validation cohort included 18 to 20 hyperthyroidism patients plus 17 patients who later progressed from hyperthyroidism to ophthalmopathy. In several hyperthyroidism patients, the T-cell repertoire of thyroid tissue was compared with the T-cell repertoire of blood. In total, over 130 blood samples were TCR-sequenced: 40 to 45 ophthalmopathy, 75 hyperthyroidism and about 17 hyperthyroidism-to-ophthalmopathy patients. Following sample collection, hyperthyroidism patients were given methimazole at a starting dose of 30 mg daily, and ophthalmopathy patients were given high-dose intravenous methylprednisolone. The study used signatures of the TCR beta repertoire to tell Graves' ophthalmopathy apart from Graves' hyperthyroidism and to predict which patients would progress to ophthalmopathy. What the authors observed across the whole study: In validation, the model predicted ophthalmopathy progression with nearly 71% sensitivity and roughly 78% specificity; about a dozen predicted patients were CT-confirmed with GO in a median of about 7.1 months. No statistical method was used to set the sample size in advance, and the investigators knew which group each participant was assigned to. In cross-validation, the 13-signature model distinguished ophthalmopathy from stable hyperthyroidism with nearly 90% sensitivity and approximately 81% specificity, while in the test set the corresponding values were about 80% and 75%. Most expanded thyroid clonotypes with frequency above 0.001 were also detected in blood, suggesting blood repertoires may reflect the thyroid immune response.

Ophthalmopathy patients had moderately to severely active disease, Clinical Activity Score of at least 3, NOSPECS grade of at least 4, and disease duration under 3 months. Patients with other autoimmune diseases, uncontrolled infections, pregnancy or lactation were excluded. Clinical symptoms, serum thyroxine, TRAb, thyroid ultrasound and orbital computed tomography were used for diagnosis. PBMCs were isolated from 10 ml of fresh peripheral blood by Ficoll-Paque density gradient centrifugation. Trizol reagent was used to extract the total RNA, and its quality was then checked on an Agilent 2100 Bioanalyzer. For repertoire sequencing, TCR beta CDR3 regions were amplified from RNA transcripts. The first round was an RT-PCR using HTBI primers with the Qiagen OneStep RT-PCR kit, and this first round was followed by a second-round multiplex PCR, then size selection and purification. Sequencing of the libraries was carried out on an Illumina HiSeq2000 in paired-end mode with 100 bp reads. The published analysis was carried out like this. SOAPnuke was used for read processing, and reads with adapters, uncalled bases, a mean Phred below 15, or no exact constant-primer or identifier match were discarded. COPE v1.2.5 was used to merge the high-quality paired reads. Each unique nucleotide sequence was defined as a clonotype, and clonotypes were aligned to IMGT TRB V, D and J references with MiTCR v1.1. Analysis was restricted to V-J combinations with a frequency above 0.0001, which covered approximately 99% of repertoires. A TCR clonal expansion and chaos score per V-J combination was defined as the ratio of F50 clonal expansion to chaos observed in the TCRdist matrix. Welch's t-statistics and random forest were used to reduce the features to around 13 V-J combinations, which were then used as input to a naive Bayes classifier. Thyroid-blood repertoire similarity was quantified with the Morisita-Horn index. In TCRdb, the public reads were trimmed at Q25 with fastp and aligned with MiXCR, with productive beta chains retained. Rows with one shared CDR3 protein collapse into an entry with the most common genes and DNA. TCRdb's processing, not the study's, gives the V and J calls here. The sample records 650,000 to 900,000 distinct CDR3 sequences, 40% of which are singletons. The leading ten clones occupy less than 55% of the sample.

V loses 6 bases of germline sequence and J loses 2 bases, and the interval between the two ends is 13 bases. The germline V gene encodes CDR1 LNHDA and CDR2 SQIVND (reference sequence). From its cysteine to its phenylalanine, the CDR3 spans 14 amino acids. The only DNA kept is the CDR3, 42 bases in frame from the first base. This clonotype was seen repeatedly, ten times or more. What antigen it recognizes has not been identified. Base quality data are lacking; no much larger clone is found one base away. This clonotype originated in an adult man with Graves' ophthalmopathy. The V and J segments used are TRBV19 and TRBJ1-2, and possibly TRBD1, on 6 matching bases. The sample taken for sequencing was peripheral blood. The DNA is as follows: TGTGCCAGTAGCACCCAGGACAGCAACTATGGCTACACCTTC. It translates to CASSTQDSNYGYTF.